The 9 T cell receptor beta chains given below trace back to one sample, sequenced in a study of T cell responses to AZD1222 COVID-19 vaccine. This table comes from immunoSEQ multiplex PCR, and its TCRdb copy is limited to in-frame clones, with some not included. This table has more than 90,000 clones, 90% appearing once. The sample here was peripheral blood, taken on day 0 of AZD1222 vaccination. These TCRs come from an adult in good health.

V usage is TRBV6-5 and J usage is TRBJ1-4; 7 bases fit TRBD1. The CDR3 has 15 residues. Germline CDR1 MNHEY, CDR2 SVGAGI. V trimming: 4 bases; J trimming: 6 bases; junction bases outside the gene matches: 8. The CDR3 nucleotides are TGTGCCAGCAGTTCATTGCTGGGACAGCATGAAAAACTGTTTTTT. It is translated as CASSSLLGQHEKLFF.

This clone was seen only a few times. The rearrangement uses TRBV19 and TRBJ1-3; D unclear. V shed 4 bases and J shed 0 bases, with 10 bases lying between them. This CDR3 contains 15 residues. Germline CDR1 is LNHDA and CDR2 is SQIVND (reference sequence). In DNA, the CDR3 is TGTGCCAGTAGTACAACGGGTGACTCTGGAAACACCATATATTTT. It is translated as CASSTTGDSGNTIYF.

The genes are TRBV2 and TRBJ2-7; 7 nucleotides line up with TRBD2. Germline trimming cut 2 bases from V and 0 bases from J; bases unmatched to any gene: 4. This CDR3 comprises 15 residues. The germline V gene encodes CDR1 SNHLY and CDR2 FYNNEI. CDR3 sequence: CASSEWGEGSYEQYF. CDR3 sequence (DNA): TGTGCCAGCAGTGAATGGGGGGAGGGCTCCTACGAGCAGTACTTC.

The chain joins TRBV28 to TRBJ1-1, with 8 bases aligning to TRBD1. Germline CDR1 MDHEN, CDR2 SYDVKM. The CDR3 consists of 12 residues. The J segment lost 11 bases and the V segment lost 3 bases, leaving 5 bases of the junction unmatched. The CDR3 DNA reads TGTGCCAGCAGTTTGCGGACAGGGCAGGCTTTCTTT. Translation: CASSLRTGQAFF.

The rearrangement uses TRBV5-5 and TRBJ1-2, with TRBD1 matching 7 bases. This CDR3 is built from 19 residues. J lost 0 bases, V lost 3 bases, and 17 bases had no gene match. Germline V gives CDR1 SGHKS, CDR2 YYEKEE (reference sequence). The CDR3 DNA sequence: TGTGCCAGCAGCTCCGGCCTTTCGGCCGGGACAGTGGCTAACTATGGCTACACCTTC. Protein sequence: CASSSGLSAGTVANYGYTF.

The genes are TRBV19 and TRBJ1-5; D is unresolved. The germline gives CDR1 LNHDA, CDR2 SQIVND (reference sequence). Trimming pared 7 bases from V and 8 bases from J, leaving 15 bases between. The CDR3 contains 13 residues. The CDR3 reads CASTSTTQEPQHF. The DNA for the CDR3 is TGTGCCAGTACCTCGACAACTCAGGAGCCCCAGCATTTT.

This chain joins TRBV10-3 and TRBJ1-3; D might be TRBD1 (6 bases). The V gene lost 11 bases and the J gene lost 8 bases, with 19 bases spanning the gap. The CDR3 consists of 13 residues. Germline V gene sequence: CDR1 ENHRY, CDR2 SYGVKD. For the CDR3, the DNA is TGTGCCGGCCAGGAAGGGACACGCGACACCATATATTTT. Protein product: CAGQEGTRDTIYF.

The chain links TRBV14 to TRBJ2-3; D is unclear. V was shortened by 1 base and J by 5 bases, with 16 bases between the two germline ends. The CDR3 spans 16 residues. CDR1 and CDR2 (germline): SGHDN, FVKESK. CDR3 sequence (DNA): TGTGCCAGCAGCCAAGGAGCCAATCGATTGGGAGATACGCAGTATTTT. Translated, it gives CASSQGANRLGDTQYF.

This clone was seen only once. J is TRBJ1-1 and V is TRBV3-1 (or the pseudogene TRBV3-2); TRBD1 matches 10 bases. This CDR3 region has 16 residues. After removal of 4 bases from V and 4 bases from J, the junction contained 9 bases not matched to a gene. Germline CDR1 LGHDT, CDR2 YNNKEL (reference sequence). The CDR3 sequence is CASSPWDRGFGTEAFF. In DNA form, the CDR3 reads TGTGCCAGCAGCCCATGGGACAGGGGATTTGGCACTGAAGCTTTCTTT.